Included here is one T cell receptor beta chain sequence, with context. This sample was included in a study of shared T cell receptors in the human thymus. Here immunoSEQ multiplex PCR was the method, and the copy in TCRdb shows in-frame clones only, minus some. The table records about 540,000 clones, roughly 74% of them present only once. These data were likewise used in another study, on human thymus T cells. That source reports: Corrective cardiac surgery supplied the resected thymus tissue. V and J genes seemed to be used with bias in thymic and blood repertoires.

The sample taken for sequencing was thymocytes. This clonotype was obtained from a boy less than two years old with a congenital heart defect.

CDR3 DNA sequence: TGTGCCCTGGCCCTCCATAGGGAGCAGTACTTC. Protein: CALALHREQYF. The genes are TRBV30 and TRBJ2-5; the D gene is possibly TRBD2 (5 bases). V lost 8 bases and J lost 11, with 18 bases in between. CDR3 size: 11 residues. The germline V gene encodes CDR1 GTSNPN and CDR2 SVGIG (reference sequence).